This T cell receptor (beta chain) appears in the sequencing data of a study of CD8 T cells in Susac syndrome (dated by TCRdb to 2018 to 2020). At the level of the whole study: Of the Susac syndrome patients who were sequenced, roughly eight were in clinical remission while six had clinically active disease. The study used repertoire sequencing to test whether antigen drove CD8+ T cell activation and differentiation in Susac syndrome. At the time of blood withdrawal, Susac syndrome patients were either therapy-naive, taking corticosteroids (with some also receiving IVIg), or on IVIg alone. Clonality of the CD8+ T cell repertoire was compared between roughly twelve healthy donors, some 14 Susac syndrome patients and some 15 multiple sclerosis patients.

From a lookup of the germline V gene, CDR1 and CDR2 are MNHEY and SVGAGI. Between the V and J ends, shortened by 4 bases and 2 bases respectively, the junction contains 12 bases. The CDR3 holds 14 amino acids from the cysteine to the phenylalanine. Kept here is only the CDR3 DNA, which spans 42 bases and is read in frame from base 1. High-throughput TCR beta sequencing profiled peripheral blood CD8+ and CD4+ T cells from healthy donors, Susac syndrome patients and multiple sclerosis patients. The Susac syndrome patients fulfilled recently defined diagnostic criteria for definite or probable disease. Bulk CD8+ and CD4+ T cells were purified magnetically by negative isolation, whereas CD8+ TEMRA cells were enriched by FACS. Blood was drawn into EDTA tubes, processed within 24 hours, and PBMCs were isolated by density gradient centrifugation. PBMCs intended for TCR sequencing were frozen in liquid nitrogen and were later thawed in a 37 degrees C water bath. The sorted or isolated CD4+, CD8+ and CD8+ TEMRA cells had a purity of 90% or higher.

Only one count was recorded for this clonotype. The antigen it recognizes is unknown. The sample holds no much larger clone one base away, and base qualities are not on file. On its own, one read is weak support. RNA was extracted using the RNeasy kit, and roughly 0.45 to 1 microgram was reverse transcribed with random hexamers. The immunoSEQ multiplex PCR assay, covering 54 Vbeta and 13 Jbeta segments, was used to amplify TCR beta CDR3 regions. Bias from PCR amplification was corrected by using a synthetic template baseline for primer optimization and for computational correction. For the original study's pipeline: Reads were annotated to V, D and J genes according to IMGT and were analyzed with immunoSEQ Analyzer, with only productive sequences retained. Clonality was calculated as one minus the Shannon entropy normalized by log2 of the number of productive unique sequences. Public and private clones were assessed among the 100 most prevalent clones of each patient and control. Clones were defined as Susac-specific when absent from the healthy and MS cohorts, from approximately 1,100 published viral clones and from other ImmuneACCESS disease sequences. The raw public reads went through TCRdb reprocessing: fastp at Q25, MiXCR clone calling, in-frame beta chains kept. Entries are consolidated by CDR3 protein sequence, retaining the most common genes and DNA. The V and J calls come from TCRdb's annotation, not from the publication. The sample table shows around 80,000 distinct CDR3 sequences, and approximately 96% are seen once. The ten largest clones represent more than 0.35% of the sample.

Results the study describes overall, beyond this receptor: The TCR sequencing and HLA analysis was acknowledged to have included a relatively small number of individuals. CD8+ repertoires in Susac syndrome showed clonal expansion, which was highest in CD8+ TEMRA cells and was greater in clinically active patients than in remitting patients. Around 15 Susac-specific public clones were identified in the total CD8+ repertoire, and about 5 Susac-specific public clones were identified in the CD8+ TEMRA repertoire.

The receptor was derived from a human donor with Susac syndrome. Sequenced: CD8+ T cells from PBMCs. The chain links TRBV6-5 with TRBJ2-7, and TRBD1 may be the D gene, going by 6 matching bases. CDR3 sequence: CASSLGQSTYEQYF. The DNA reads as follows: TGTGCCAGCAGTTTAGGACAGAGCACCTACGAGCAGTACTTC.